This section outlines one TCR beta chain sequence together with its context. Its target is not known. Different DNA sequences within this sample yield the same CDR3. The data were obtained in a study of shared clonotypes between healthy human individuals. Study context: Per donor, CD8 memory used one plate, CD8 naive used two, CD4 memory used three and CD4 naive used three. Study-wide findings and caveats: Generally, estimated richness proved larger in naive subsets than it did in memory subsets. Across a few donors, naive CD4 shared around 5.4%, naive CD8 more than 3%, memory CD4 2% to 2.5%, memory CD8 around 0.42%.

Here immunoSEQ multiplex PCR was the method, and the copy in TCRdb shows in-frame clones only, minus some. The data hold 1,400,000 or so clones, with approximately 98.5% observed a single time. V was pared by 1 base and J by 2 bases, with 2 bases of the junction left unmatched. Germline loops: CDR1 SGHRS, CDR2 YFSETQ. The CDR3 sequence is 14 residues long. Both subsets, CD45RA+ naive and CD45RA-negative memory, were split from the CD4+ cells. The specimen sequenced was naive CD4+ T cells sorted from blood. This sample's subset: CD45RA+ positively selected. The chain is built from TRBV5-1 and TRBJ1-2, with TRBD1 identical over 7 bases. The receptor was derived from a man aged 25 to 40 in good health. In DNA, the CDR3 is TGCGCCAGCAGCTTGACAGGGGACAACTATGGCTACACCTTC. Amino acid sequence: CASSLTGDNYGYTF.